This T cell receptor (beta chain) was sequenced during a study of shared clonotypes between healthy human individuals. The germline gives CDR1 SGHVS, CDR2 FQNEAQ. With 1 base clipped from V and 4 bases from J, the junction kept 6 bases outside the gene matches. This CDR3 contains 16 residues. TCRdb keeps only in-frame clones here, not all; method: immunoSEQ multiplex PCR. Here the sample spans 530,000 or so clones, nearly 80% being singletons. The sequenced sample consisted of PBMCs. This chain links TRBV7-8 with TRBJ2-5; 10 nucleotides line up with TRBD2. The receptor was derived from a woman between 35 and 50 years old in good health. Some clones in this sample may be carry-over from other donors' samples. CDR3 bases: TGTGCCAGCAGCTTAGTTGTAGCGGGAGGAGGAGAGACCCAGTACTTC. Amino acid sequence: CASSLVVAGGGETQYF. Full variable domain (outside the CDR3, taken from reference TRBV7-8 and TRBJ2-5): GAGVSQSPRYKVAKRGQDVALRCDPISGHVSLFWYQQALGQGPEFLTYFQNEAQLDKSGLPSDRFFAERPEGSVSTLKIQRTQQEDSAVYLCASSLVVAGGGETQYFGPGTRLLVL.